One and the same sample provided the 22 T cell receptor beta chains below, sequenced in a study of blood T cell repertoires in COVID-19 (TCRdb year 2020). Receptor libraries were prepared by the immunoSEQ multiplex PCR assay. The table was pulled from immuneACCESS by TCRdb, which kept in-frame rearrangements only. Such tables lose some clones; where checked, under half of the loss comes from unresolved V genes, and the rest has no known cause. This sample is represented by about 38,000 clones; over 85% of them were singletons. The ten largest clonotypes hold about 4% of the sample. Sequenced input: peripheral blood. The receptor set was obtained from a human donor with active COVID-19. The donor label of this sample is uncertain.

This clone is medium-sized (0.01 to 0.1%) by share. The chain couples TRBV10-3 to TRBJ2-1; D unclear. Germline V gives CDR1 ENHRY, CDR2 SYGVKD. This CDR3 is built from 11 residues. Trimming left V 4 bases short and J 8 bases short, with 6 bases between. The CDR3 region is CAISAVDEQFF. The CDR3 nucleotides read TGTGCCATCAGTGCGGTAGATGAGCAGTTCTTC.

This clone has just one count. V and J are TRBV9 and TRBJ2-5; D is undetermined. The germline V and J ends were trimmed by 1 base and 5 bases, with 9 bases remaining between them. There are 13 residues in the CDR3. Germline V lookup: CDR1 SGDLS, CDR2 YYNGEE. As DNA, the CDR3 is TGTGCCAGCAGCGTATGGCCCGGGGAGACCCAGTACTTC. This gives the protein CASSVWPGETQYF. The whole variable domain, filled in from reference TRBV9 and TRBJ2-5, reads DSGVTQTPKHLITATGQRVTLRCSPRSGDLSVYWYQQSLDQGLQFLIQYYNGEERAKGNILERFSAQQFPDLHSELNLSSLELGDSALYFCASSVWPGETQYFGPGTRLLVL.

This clone came up once. This chain connects TRBV3-1 (or the pseudogene TRBV3-2) to TRBJ2-7; no definite D call. The V end was cut by 1 base, the J end by 3 bases, with 16 bases between. This CDR3 has 16 amino acids. In germline, CDR1 is LGHDT, CDR2 YNNKEL (reference sequence). CDR3 bases: TGTGCCAGCAGCCAAGCGAGATACCGCTTCGGCTACGAGCAGTACTTC. Protein sequence: CASSQARYRFGYEQYF.

The chain has TRBV11-3 and TRBJ2-1, with D unclear. The CDR3 runs to 15 residues. The germline V and J ends were trimmed by 6 bases and 7 bases, with 19 bases remaining between them. CDR1 and CDR2 (germline): SGHNT, YENEEA. The CDR3 here is CASSPSVEVKNEQFF. The DNA for the CDR3 is TGTGCCAGCAGTCCCAGCGTAGAGGTAAAGAATGAGCAGTTCTTC.

V is TRBV5-8 and J is TRBJ2-1, with TRBD2 matching over 7 bases. Per germline, CDR1 SGHTS and CDR2 YDEGEE. The CDR3 length is 15 residues. Trimming at V came to 1 base and at J to 3 bases, leaving 4 bases not matched to a gene. CDR3 nucleotides: TGTGCCAGCAGCTTGCGGGACTACTTCTACAATGAGCAGTTCTTC. It codes for CASSLRDYFYNEQFF.

The V call is TRBV19, the J call TRBJ1-2, with 7 bases identical to TRBD1. This CDR3 has 13 amino acids. V shed 4 bases, J shed 8 bases, and the junction held 7 bases outside the gene matches. CDR1 and CDR2 (germline): LNHDA, SQIVND (reference sequence). The DNA of the CDR3 is TGTGCCAGTAGTAATCGACAGGGATTCGGCTACACCTTC. Its translation is CASSNRQGFGYTF. The full variable domain, with the rest looked up from reference TRBV19 and TRBJ1-2, is DGGITQSPKYLFRKEGQNVTLSCEQNLNHDAMYWYRQDPGQGLRLIYYSQIVNDFQKGDIAEGYSVSREKKESFPLTVTSAQKNPTAFYLCASSNRQGFGYTFGSGTRLTVV.

V usage is TRBV11-3 and J usage is TRBJ1-6; D remains unclear. The V end was cut by 1 base, the J end by 7 bases, with 8 bases between. Germline V gene data show CDR1 as SGHNT and CDR2 as YENEEA. The CDR3 loop spans 14 amino acids. The CDR3 is CASSLGRINSPLHF. The CDR3 DNA sequence: TGTGCCAGCAGCTTAGGCAGAATCAATTCACCCCTCCACTTT. Complete variable domain (other parts from reference TRBV11-3 and TRBJ1-6): EAGVVQSPRYKIIEKKQPVAFWCNPISGHNTLYWYLQNLGQGPELLIRYENEEAVDDSQLPKDRFSAERLKGVDSTLKIQPAELGDSAVYLCASSLGRINSPLHFGNGTRLTVT.

The V and J genes are TRBV11-3 and TRBJ2-1; maybe TRBD2 (6 bases). The germline gives CDR1 SGHNT, CDR2 YENEEA. The CDR3 spans 13 residues. V was clipped by 1 base and J by 9 bases, with 10 bases between them. CDR3 loop: CASSLVEGGEQFF. The CDR3 DNA sequence: TGTGCCAGCAGCTTAGTGGAGGGCGGTGAGCAGTTCTTC.

V gene TRBV2 combines with J gene TRBJ2-7; D is perhaps TRBD1 (5 bases). The V gene lost 6 bases and the J gene lost 5 bases, with 23 bases spanning the gap. The CDR3 contains 16 residues. Germline V gene data show CDR1 as SNHLY and CDR2 as FYNNEI. CDR3 protein: CASRLQGGLSLNEQYF. The CDR3 DNA is TGTGCCAGCAGATTGCAGGGTGGCCTATCGCTCAACGAGCAGTACTTC.

V usage is TRBV4-3 and J usage is TRBJ2-2; tentative D call: TRBD2 (5 bases). The V gene lost 0 bases and the J gene lost 2 bases, with 7 bases spanning the gap. Germline V gene sequence: CDR1 LGHNA, CDR2 YSLEER. CDR3 length equals 15 residues. The CDR3 here is CASSQDLANTGELFF. CDR3 nucleotide sequence: TGCGCCAGCAGCCAAGATCTAGCAAACACCGGGGAGCTGTTTTTT.

The chain couples TRBV5-1 to TRBJ2-7; 11 positions match TRBD1. J gave up 2 bases and V 7 bases, and 5 bases lay outside the gene matches. CDR1 and CDR2 from the germline V gene are SGHRS and YFSETQ. This CDR3 has 14 residues. CDR3 protein: CASSGTGGTYEQYF. CDR3 sequence (DNA): TGCGCCAGCTCCGGGACAGGGGGGACCTACGAGCAGTACTTC.

This chain joins TRBV9 and TRBJ1-3; D ambiguous. Germline V gene sequence: CDR1 SGDLS, CDR2 YYNGEE. The CDR3 has 14 amino acids. The V and J ends lost 7 bases and 4 bases respectively, with 15 bases between them. DNA for the CDR3: TGTGCCAGCGCCAATCATCGGGGAGGAAACACCATATATTTT. Translation gives CASANHRGGNTIYF.

This clone was detected once. The J gene is TRBJ2-2, the V gene TRBV5-1, with 9 positions matching TRBD1. Germline V gives CDR1 SGHRS, CDR2 YFSETQ. The CDR3 extends over 16 amino acids. V lost 0 bases, J lost 7 bases, and 7 bases stayed unmatched. The DNA of the CDR3 is TGCGCCAGCAGCTTGGCTGGGGACAGGGAAGGCGGGGAGCTGTTTTTT. Amino acid sequence: CASSLAGDREGGELFF.

This chain uses TRBV5-4 with TRBJ2-5; TRBD1 might be the D (7 bases). Deletions cut 4 bases from V and 5 bases from J, with 18 bases between. This CDR3 has 15 amino acids. Germline-derived CDR1 and CDR2 are SGHNT and YYREEE (reference sequence). In DNA, the CDR3 is TGTGCCAGCAGCCCAGGGGGGACCGAGCTCGAGACCCAGTACTTC. Protein: CASSPGGTELETQYF.

The chain couples TRBV28 to TRBJ2-7, with TRBD2 identical over 8 bases. From germline, CDR1 is MDHEN and CDR2 SYDVKM. Trimming cost V 4 bases and J 2 bases; bases outside gene matches: 19. The CDR3 is made up of 19 amino acids. In DNA form, the CDR3 reads TGTGCCAGCAGTTGGCCAGCGGGAGCTGAGGGAGGGGCCCCCTACGAGCAGTACTTC. Protein product: CASSWPAGAEGGAPYEQYF.

The chain combines TRBV5-1 with TRBJ2-5; TRBD2 aligns across 8 bases. Germline V lookup: CDR1 SGHRS, CDR2 YFSETQ. The CDR3 covers 17 residues. With 0 bases clipped from V and 0 bases from J, the junction kept 7 bases outside the gene matches. The CDR3: CASSLALTSVNQETQYF. The CDR3 DNA sequence: TGCGCCAGCAGCTTGGCCCTGACTAGCGTTAACCAAGAGACCCAGTACTTC.

This clone was seen only once. The chain carries TRBV11-3 and TRBJ1-2, with D tentatively TRBD1 (5 bases). The CDR3 covers 15 residues. Looked up from germline, CDR1 is SGHNT and CDR2 is YENEEA. V was shortened by 0 bases and J by 6 bases, with 14 bases between the two germline ends. This CDR3 is CASSLDHSGPDGYTF. CDR3 sequence (DNA): TGTGCCAGCAGCTTAGATCACTCAGGGCCCGATGGCTACACCTTC.

The chain links TRBV5-4 to TRBJ2-3; possibly TRBD2 for D (5 bases). The germline V and J ends were trimmed by 4 bases and 1 base, with 16 bases remaining between them. CDR3 length: 16 residues. The germline V gene encodes CDR1 SGHNT and CDR2 YYREEE (reference sequence). Here the CDR3 DNA reads TGTGCCAGCAGCCCCGGCGCCAGGACTGGCACAGATACGCAGTATTTT. Translating gives CASSPGARTGTDTQYF.

The chain joins TRBV2 to TRBJ1-4; D possibly corresponds to TRBD1 (5 bases). There are 15 residues in the CDR3. V lost 7 bases and J lost 7, with 19 bases in between. Germline CDR1 and CDR2: SNHLY and FYNNEI. CDR3 in DNA: TGTGCCAGCACTACGAGGGGACTCCGCGGTGAAAAACTGTTTTTT. Its protein product is CASTTRGLRGEKLFF.

This sequence joins TRBV2 and TRBJ2-3; D is unresolved. Deletions cut 2 bases from V and 2 bases from J, with 5 bases between. In germline, CDR1 is SNHLY, CDR2 FYNNEI. The CDR3 has 13 amino acids. The DNA of the CDR3 is TGTGCCAGCAGTGAACAGTCCACAGATACGCAGTATTTT. This sequence encodes CASSEQSTDTQYF.

The rearrangement joins TRBV7-2 to TRBJ2-2; 10 bases are a match to TRBD2. This CDR3 is 14 amino acids long. CDR1 is SGHTA, CDR2 FQGNSA, per germline. Trimming removed 4 bases from V and 7 bases from J; junction bases left unmatched: 3. CDR3 DNA: TGTGCCAGCAGCTCGCGACTAGCGGGCGGGGAGCTGTTTTTT. It yields the protein CASSSRLAGGELFF.

The rearrangement links TRBV7-9 to TRBJ2-3, with D perhaps matching TRBD2 (5 bases). From germline, CDR1 is SEHNR and CDR2 FQNEAQ (reference sequence). Trimming cost V 8 bases and J 1 base, with 25 bases left between them. The CDR3 runs to 18 residues. This CDR3 is CASELSGQRLLRTDTQYF. The DNA of the CDR3 is TGTGCCAGCGAGCTTAGTGGGCAAAGACTATTACGCACAGATACGCAGTATTTT.